This TCR beta chain came from a study of blood T cell repertoires in COVID-19. This CDR3 spans 15 amino acids. Germline assignment: CDR1 LNHDA and CDR2 SQIVND (reference sequence). V lost 8 bases to trimming and J lost 1 base; unmatched junction nucleotides: 10. Authors' processing steps: Reference gene primer amplification gave estimated nucleated cell counts. The assay was immunoSEQ multiplex PCR, and TCRdb's table has in-frame clones only and misses some. V and J calls and clone size are those listed in that table; D and trimming were worked out from the DNA. The table lists about 210,000 clones, 75% to 90% of them singletons.

The material sequenced was peripheral blood. The gene calls are TRBV19 and TRBJ1-1, with 7 bases fitting TRBD1. This receptor was obtained from a woman in her 70s with COVID-19, enrolled during active disease. CDR3 residues: CASLGDRQKNTEAFF. In DNA, the CDR3 is TGTGCCAGTCTCGGGGACAGACAAAAGAACACTGAAGCTTTCTTT.